This T cell receptor beta chain was found in a study of blood T cell repertoires in COVID-19. The germline V and J ends were trimmed by 6 bases and 7 bases, with 21 bases remaining between them. Germline-derived CDR1 and CDR2 are MNHEY and SVGEGT. The CDR3 sequence is 16 residues long. Assay: immunoSEQ multiplex PCR; the TCRdb copy retains only in-frame clones and omits some. Of 310,000 or so clones in the sample, around nine tenths were seen once. The specimen was peripheral blood. The TCR was taken from a man aged 50 to 60 with active or convalescent COVID-19. The gene calls are TRBV6-2 or TRBV6-3 and TRBJ2-2; tentative D call: TRBD2 (5 bases). The CDR3 here is CASSPDRTRGIGELFF. The DNA for the CDR3 is TGTGCCAGCAGCCCCGATAGAACCCGGGGTATCGGGGAGCTGTTTTTT.